Listed below are T cell receptor beta chains from one sample, sequenced in a study of CD8+CD57+ T cells in acquired aplastic anemia. One entry per CDR3 protein results from TCRdb running MiXCR on the reads. Here the sample spans 150,000 to 200,000 distinct CDR3 sequences, about 45% being singletons. The sequenced sample was sorted CD4+, CD8+, or CD8+CD57+ T cells (not recorded which) from PBMCs. The receptors originated from a human donor with aplastic anemia. Each CDR3 is given with its conserved first and last residue. D genes are given only for firm matches. Clone size is not always given. Where it is, it says once, few, many or a class for expanded clones.

cdr3_aa,cdr3_nt,clone_size,j_call,v_call,d_call
CASSYLRDSGYTF,TGTGCCAGCAGTTACCTCAGAGACTCTGGCTACACCTTC,many,TRBJ1-2,TRBV7-8,NA
CATSRAQGAGNTIYF,TGTGCCACAAGCAGAGCCCAGGGGGCTGGAAACACCATATATTTT,NA,TRBJ1-3,TRBV15,TRBD1
CAWNSGVGTHNVLTF,TGTGCCTGGAACTCCGGGGTAGGGACCCACAACGTCCTGACTTTC,once,TRBJ2-6,TRBV30,NA
CATSDLAQYNEQFF,TGTGCCACCAGTGATTTGGCACAGTACAATGAGCAGTTCTTC,NA,TRBJ2-1,TRBV24-1,NA
CASSLVGGPSGNTIYF,TGTGCCAGCAGCTTAGTAGGGGGCCCCTCTGGAAACACCATATATTTT,NA,TRBJ1-3,TRBV7-8,TRBD1
CASSVGQGTAYEQYF,TGTGCCAGCAGCGTAGGGCAGGGGACGGCCTACGAGCAGTACTTC,NA,TRBJ2-7,TRBV2,NA
CASTLLSTDTQYF,TGTGCCAGCACACTCTTATCCACAGATACGCAGTATTTT,NA,TRBJ2-3,TRBV12-3/TRBV12-4,NA
CASSGRYEQYF,TGTGCCAGCAGTGGAAGGTACGAGCAGTACTTC,many,TRBJ2-7,TRBV2,NA
CASSFLAGTNEKLFF,TGTGCCAGCAGCTTTTTGGCAGGAACTAATGAAAAACTGTTTTTT,NA,TRBJ1-4,TRBV5-6,NA
CASSDSGGSSYEQYF,TGCGCCAGCAGTGATTCAGGGGGAAGCTCCTACGAGCAGTACTTC,NA,TRBJ2-7,TRBV10-1,TRBD1
CANRASSYEQYF,TGCGCCAACAGGGCGTCCTCCTACGAGCAGTACTTC,NA,TRBJ2-7,TRBV10-1,NA
CASNRAGANVLTF,TGTGCCAGCAACAGGGCTGGGGCCAACGTCCTGACTTTC,many,TRBJ2-6,TRBV6-1,NA
CSARDGTGDTGELFF,TGCAGTGCTAGAGATGGGACAGGGGACACCGGGGAGCTGTTTTTT,NA,TRBJ2-2,TRBV20-1,TRBD1
CATKEQPLVNEQFF,TGTGCCACCAAGGAGCAACCCCTCGTCAATGAGCAGTTCTTC,many,TRBJ2-1,TRBV15,NA
CASSFQTSGGADTQYF,TGTGCCAGCAGCTTCCAGACTAGCGGGGGGGCCGATACGCAGTATTTT,many,TRBJ2-3,TRBV7-8,TRBD2
CASSLGSVGLSEAFF,TGCGCCAGCAGCTTGGGTTCGGTAGGACTTTCTGAAGCTTTCTTT,few,TRBJ1-1,TRBV5-1,NA
CSARGSSYNSPLHF,TGCAGTGCTCGTGGCAGCTCCTATAATTCACCCCTCCACTTT,NA,TRBJ1-6,TRBV20-1,NA
CASSGGQGQYF,TGTGCCAGCAGTGGTGGGCAGGGGCAGTACTTC,NA,TRBJ2-7,TRBV2,NA
CATSRFGQSTDTQYF,TGTGCCACCAGTCGCTTTGGGCAGAGCACAGATACGCAGTATTTT,NA,TRBJ2-3,TRBV15,NA
CASSIGKTGSGANVLTF,TGTGCCAGTAGTATAGGGAAGACAGGCTCTGGGGCCAACGTCCTGACTTTC,NA,TRBJ2-6,TRBV19,NA
CASSLSGRGPTEAFF,TGTGCCAGCAGCTTAAGCGGAAGGGGGCCCACTGAAGCTTTCTTT,many,TRBJ1-1,TRBV7-9,TRBD1
CATGQGRWTEAFF,TGTGCCACCGGACAGGGGCGGTGGACTGAAGCTTTCTTT,many,TRBJ1-1,TRBV6-2/TRBV6-3,TRBD1
CASSPTAAGGETQYF,TGCGCCAGCAGCCCCACCGCGGCAGGGGGAGAGACCCAGTACTTC,many,TRBJ2-5,TRBV4-1,TRBD1
CASRVDKGHSNQPQHF,TGTGCCAGCAGGGTGGACAAAGGGCATAGCAATCAGCCCCAGCATTTT,many,TRBJ1-5,TRBV7-9,NA
CAIINDYGYTF,TGTGCCATCATTAACGACTATGGCTACACCTTC,NA,TRBJ1-2,TRBV10-3,NA
CSVLPIALGNYGYTF,TGCAGCGTCCTTCCCATAGCATTGGGAAACTATGGCTACACCTTC,NA,TRBJ1-2,TRBV29-1,NA
CSVVDRDRGYEQYF,TGCAGCGTTGTTGACCGGGACAGAGGGTACGAGCAGTACTTC,NA,TRBJ2-7,TRBV29-1,TRBD1
CSAPLAGADNEQFF,TGCAGTGCTCCCCTAGCGGGGGCAGACAATGAGCAGTTCTTC,NA,TRBJ2-1,TRBV20-1,TRBD2
CASSWGTEERLF,TGTGCCAGCAGCTGGGGGACGGAGGAGAGACTCTTT,few,TRBJ1-1,TRBV5-4,NA
CASSGRGDSHFSYEQYF,TGTGCCAGCAGTGGCCGAGGGGACAGCCACTTCTCCTACGAGCAGTACTTC,few,TRBJ2-7,TRBV2,TRBD1
CASSFWDAYEQYF,TGTGCCAGCAGCTTCTGGGATGCCTACGAGCAGTACTTC,NA,TRBJ2-7,TRBV7-9,NA
CAGSRSSYEQYF,TGTGCCGGATCCCGGAGCTCCTACGAGCAGTACTTC,NA,TRBJ2-7,TRBV7-9,NA
CASSSSPVRTANTEAFF,TGCGCCAGCAGCTCATCCCCAGTCAGGACCGCGAACACTGAAGCTTTCTTT,NA,TRBJ1-1,TRBV5-1,NA
CAISGDRGGEQYF,TGTGCCATCAGTGGAGACAGGGGAGGGGAGCAGTACTTC,many,TRBJ2-7,TRBV10-3,NA
CAISESIRTAYEQYF,TGTGCCATCAGTGAGTCAATTCGGACCGCCTACGAGCAGTACTTC,few,TRBJ2-7,TRBV10-3,NA
CASSWGRASGYEQFF,TGTGCCAGCAGCTGGGGAAGGGCCTCCGGGTATGAGCAGTTCTTC,many,TRBJ2-1,TRBV7-8,NA
CASSRLAGGSYNEQFF,TGTGCCAGCAGTAGACTAGCGGGGGGCTCGTACAATGAGCAGTTCTTC,NA,TRBJ2-1,TRBV2,TRBD2
CASSLYGSYNEQFF,TGTGCCAGCAGCTTATACGGGTCATACAATGAGCAGTTCTTC,many,TRBJ2-1,TRBV7-3,NA
CVSMGGGQPQHF,TGTGTCAGCATGGGGGGGGGTCAGCCCCAGCATTTT,NA,TRBJ1-5,TRBV28,NA
CASRSEQGTDTQYF,TGTGCCAGTAGGTCGGAACAGGGTACGGATACGCAGTATTTT,NA,TRBJ2-3,TRBV19,NA
CASSVEETVIYGYTF,TGTGCCAGCAGCGTCGAGGAGACAGTTATTTATGGCTACACCTTC,many,TRBJ1-2,TRBV9,NA
CASRGLAGTYNEQFF,TGTGCCAGCAGAGGACTAGCGGGTACCTACAATGAGCAGTTCTTC,few,TRBJ2-1,TRBV2,TRBD2
CASLDGIQGNNEQYF,TGTGCCAGCTTGGATGGAATACAGGGGAACAACGAGCAGTACTTC,many,TRBJ2-7,TRBV6-2/TRBV6-3,TRBD1
CASRVGTDSPLHF,TGTGCCAGCAGGGTAGGGACCGACTCACCCCTCCACTTT,NA,TRBJ1-6,TRBV7-9,NA
CSVVAAPDSYEQYF,TGCAGCGTTGTCGCGGCCCCGGACTCCTACGAGCAGTACTTC,NA,TRBJ2-7,TRBV29-1,NA
CASSTGVQETQYF,TGTGCCAGCAGTACGGGGGTTCAAGAGACCCAGTACTTC,many,TRBJ2-5,TRBV12-3/TRBV12-4,NA
CASSQAGDRGNEELFF,TGCGCCAGCAGCCAAGCGGGGGACAGGGGAAATGAAGAACTGTTTTTT,NA,TRBJ1-4,TRBV4-3,TRBD1
CASSSGLRGYTF,TGTGCCAGCAGCTCAGGGTTGCGGGGCTACACCTTC,once,TRBJ1-2,TRBV7-9,NA
CASSLEPGSSYNSPLHF,TGCGCCAGCAGCTTGGAACCGGGGTCCTCCTATAATTCACCCCTCCACTTT,once,TRBJ1-6,TRBV5-1,NA
CASSAFGRGPYGYTF,TGTGCCAGCAGTGCTTTCGGCAGGGGGCCCTATGGCTACACCTTC,once,TRBJ1-2,TRBV25-1,TRBD1
CASSPDRAPHSPLHF,TGTGCCAGCAGCCCGGACAGGGCCCCCCATTCACCCCTCCACTTT,NA,TRBJ1-6,TRBV3-1,TRBD1
CASSVEYGYTF,TGTGCCAGCAGTGTGGAGTATGGCTACACCTTC,NA,TRBJ1-2,TRBV2,NA
CASSVGRGYEQFF,TGTGCCAGCAGCGTAGGACGGGGTTATGAGCAGTTCTTC,many,TRBJ2-1,TRBV9,NA
CASSLGLAPSTDTQYF,TGTGCCAGCAGCCTGGGACTAGCCCCCAGCACAGATACGCAGTATTTT,few,TRBJ2-3,TRBV6-2/TRBV6-3,TRBD2
CASSQDWARGPDTQYF,TGCGCCAGCAGCCAAGATTGGGCACGGGGTCCCGATACGCAGTATTTT,many,TRBJ2-3,TRBV4-3,NA
CASSVGLTEYF,TGTGCCAGCAGCGTTGGACTAACGGAATACTTC,NA,TRBJ2-5,TRBV5-5,NA
CASRDVSNQPQHF,TGTGCCAGCCGGGACGTTAGCAATCAGCCCCAGCATTTT,many,TRBJ1-5,TRBV2,NA
CASSREGPGSPNYGYTF,TGTGCCAGCAGCCGCGAAGGCCCCGGGAGCCCTAACTATGGCTACACCTTC,NA,TRBJ1-2,TRBV7-8,NA
CASSLSRQGYEKLFF,TGTGCCAGCAGTTTATCGAGACAGGGGTATGAAAAACTGTTTTTT,NA,TRBJ1-4,TRBV27,TRBD1
CASSIKGLEQFF,TGTGCCAGTAGTATCAAGGGGCTCGAGCAGTTCTTC,many,TRBJ2-1,TRBV19,NA